The clone carrying this T cell receptor (beta chain) was detected many times. Its target is not known. This sample was taken from a study of neurological immune-mediated disorders. Study conclusions and caveats: The repertoires of 18 of 34 multiple sclerosis patients were placed by phylogenetic grouping in a single related-CDR3 cluster, which may be a signature. The multiple sclerosis repertoire cluster lacked an association with any feature, whether clinical or MRI.

Synthesis of cDNA was performed by 5'RACE using 10-nucleotide random UMIs. One entry per CDR3 protein, called by TCRdb with MiXCR from the 5' RACE reads. The sample lists almost 85,000 distinct CDR3 sequences, 2.5% to 3% occurring once. The TCR was taken from a woman aged 25 to 39 with multiple sclerosis. What was sequenced was PBMCs.

Here the CDR3 reads CASGGQGIHEQFF. The CDR3 nucleotides are TGTGCCAGCGGGGGACAGGGAATCCATGAGCAGTTCTTC. V usage is TRBV5-5 and J usage is TRBJ2-1; 9 bases agree with TRBD1. Germline CDR1 reads SGHKS; CDR2 reads YYEKEE (reference sequence). V shed 7 bases, J shed 8 bases, and the junction held 7 bases outside the gene matches. CDR3 length: 13 residues.